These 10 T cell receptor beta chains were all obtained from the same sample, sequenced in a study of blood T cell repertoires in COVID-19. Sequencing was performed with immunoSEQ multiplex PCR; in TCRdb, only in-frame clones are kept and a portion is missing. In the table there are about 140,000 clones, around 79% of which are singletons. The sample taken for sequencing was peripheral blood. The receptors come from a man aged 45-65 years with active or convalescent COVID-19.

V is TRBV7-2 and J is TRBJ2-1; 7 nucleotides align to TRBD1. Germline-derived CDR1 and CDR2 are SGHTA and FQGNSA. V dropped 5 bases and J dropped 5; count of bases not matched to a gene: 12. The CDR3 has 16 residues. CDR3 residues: CASSLRQGSDHNEQFF. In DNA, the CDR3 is TGTGCCAGCAGCCTAAGACAGGGATCCGATCACAATGAGCAGTTCTTC.

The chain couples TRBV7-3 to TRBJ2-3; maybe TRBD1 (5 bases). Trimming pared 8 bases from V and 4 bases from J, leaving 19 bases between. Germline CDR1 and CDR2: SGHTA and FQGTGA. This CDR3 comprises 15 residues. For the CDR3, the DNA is TGTGCCAGCGGGCCCTTCAGGGATAGGGCAGATACGCAGTATTTT. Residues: CASGPFRDRADTQYF.

The CDR3 sequence: CASSDSRRGTEAFF. For the CDR3, the DNA is TGTGCCAGCAGCGATTCCCGACGAGGCACTGAAGCTTTCTTT. V and J are TRBV6-5 and TRBJ1-1; no reliable D call. V was clipped by 6 bases and J by 4 bases, with 15 bases between them. The CDR3 is 14 residues long. Germline CDR1 reads MNHEY; CDR2 reads SVGAGI.

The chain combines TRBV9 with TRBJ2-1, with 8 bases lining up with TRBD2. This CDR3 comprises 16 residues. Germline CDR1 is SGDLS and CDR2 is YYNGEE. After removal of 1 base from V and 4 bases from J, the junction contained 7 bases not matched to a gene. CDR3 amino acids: CASSVLGTRDYNEQFF. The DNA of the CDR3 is TGTGCCAGCAGCGTATTAGGGACTAGGGATTACAATGAGCAGTTCTTC.

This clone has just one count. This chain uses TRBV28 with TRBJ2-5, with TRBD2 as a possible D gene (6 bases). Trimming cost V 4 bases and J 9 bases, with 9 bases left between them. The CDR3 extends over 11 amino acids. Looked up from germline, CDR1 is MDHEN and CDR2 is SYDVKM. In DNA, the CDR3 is TGTGCCAGCAGTTCGCCGGGGGCCCAGTACTTC. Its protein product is CASSSPGAQYF.

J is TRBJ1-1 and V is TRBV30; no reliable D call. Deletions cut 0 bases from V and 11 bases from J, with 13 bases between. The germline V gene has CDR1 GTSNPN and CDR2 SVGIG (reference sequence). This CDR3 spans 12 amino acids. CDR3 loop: CAWSVTRVGAFF. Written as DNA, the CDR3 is TGTGCCTGGAGTGTAACGAGGGTAGGGGCTTTCTTT. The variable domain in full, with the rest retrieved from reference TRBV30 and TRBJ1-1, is SQTIHQWPATLVQPVGSPLSLECTVEGTSNPNLYWYRQAAGRGLQLLFYSVGIGQISSEVPQNLSASRPQDRQFILSSKKLLLSDSGFYLCAWSVTRVGAFFGQGTRLTVV.

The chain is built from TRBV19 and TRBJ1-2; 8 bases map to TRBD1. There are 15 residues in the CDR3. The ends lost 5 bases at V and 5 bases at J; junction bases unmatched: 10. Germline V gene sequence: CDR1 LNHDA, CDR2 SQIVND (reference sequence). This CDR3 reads CASSAGQGTGYGYTF. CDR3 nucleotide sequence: TGTGCCAGTAGTGCTGGACAGGGCACGGGGTATGGCTACACCTTC.

As DNA, the CDR3 is TGTGCCAGCAGCAACCAAACCGGGGAGCTGTTTTTT. Its translation is CASSNQTGELFF. The gene calls are TRBV21-1 and TRBJ2-2; the table names TRBD1, a call not compared with the DNA. TRBV21-1 is noted as a pseudogene. The length of the CDR3 is 12 residues.

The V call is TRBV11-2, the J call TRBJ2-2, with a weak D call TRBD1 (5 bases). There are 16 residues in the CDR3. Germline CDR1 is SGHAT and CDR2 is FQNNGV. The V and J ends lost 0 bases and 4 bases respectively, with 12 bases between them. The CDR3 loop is CASSLDRVKGTGELFF. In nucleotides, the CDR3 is TGTGCCAGCAGCTTAGACAGGGTCAAGGGCACCGGGGAGCTGTTTTTT.

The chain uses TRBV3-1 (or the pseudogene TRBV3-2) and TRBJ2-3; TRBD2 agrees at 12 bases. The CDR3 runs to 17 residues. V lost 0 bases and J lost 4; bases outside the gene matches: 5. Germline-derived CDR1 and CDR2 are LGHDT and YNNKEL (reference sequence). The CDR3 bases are TGTGCCAGCAGCCAAGATCCACTAGCGGGAGGTGCAGATACGCAGTATTTT. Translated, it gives CASSQDPLAGGADTQYF.